This T cell receptor beta chain comes out of a study of blood T cell repertoires in COVID-19. The repertoire was sequenced with immunoSEQ multiplex PCR; TCRdb's copy has only in-frame clones and lacks some. The repertoire holds over 150,000 clones, 84% seen once, with roughly 14% in the top ten. The CDR3 has 16 amino acids. The ends lost 5 bases at V and 1 base at J; junction bases unmatched: 9. Germline V gives CDR1 SGHNT, CDR2 YYREEE (reference sequence). V usage is TRBV5-4 and J usage is TRBJ1-1; 9 bases align to TRBD1. This clonotype was sampled from a man aged 18 to 29 with active or convalescent COVID-19. Material for sequencing was peripheral blood. DNA of the CDR3: TGTGCCAGCAGTCCCCCGGGACAGGGCGGGAACACTGAAGCTTTCTTT. It is translated as CASSPPGQGGNTEAFF.